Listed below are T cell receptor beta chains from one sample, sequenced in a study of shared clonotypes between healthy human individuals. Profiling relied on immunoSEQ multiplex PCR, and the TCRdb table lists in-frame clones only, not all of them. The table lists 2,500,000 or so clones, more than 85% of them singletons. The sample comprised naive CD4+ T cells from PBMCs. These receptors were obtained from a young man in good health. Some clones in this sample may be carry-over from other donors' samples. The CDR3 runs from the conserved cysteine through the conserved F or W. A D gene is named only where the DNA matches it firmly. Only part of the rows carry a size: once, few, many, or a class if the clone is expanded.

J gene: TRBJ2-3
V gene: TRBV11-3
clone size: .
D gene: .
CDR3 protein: CASSLESGTDTQYF
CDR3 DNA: TGTGCCAGCAGCTTAGAGAGTGGCACAGATACGCAGTATTTT

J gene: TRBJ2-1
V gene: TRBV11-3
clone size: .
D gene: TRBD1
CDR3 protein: CASSLGTGGYNEQFF
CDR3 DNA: TGTGCCAGCAGCCTCGGGACAGGGGGTTACAATGAGCAGTTCTTC

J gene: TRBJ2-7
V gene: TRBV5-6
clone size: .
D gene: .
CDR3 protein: CASSLDSLNEQYF
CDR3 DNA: TGTGCCAGCAGCTTGGACAGCCTGAACGAGCAGTACTTC

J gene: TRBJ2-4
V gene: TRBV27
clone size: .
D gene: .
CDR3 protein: CASSPKAGLQNIQYF
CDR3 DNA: TGTGCCAGCAGTCCCAAGGCGGGACTCCAAAACATTCAGTACTTC

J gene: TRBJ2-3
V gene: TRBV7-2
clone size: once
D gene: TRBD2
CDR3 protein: CASSLLASGRWDTQYF
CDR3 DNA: TGTGCCAGCAGCTTATTGGCTAGCGGGAGATGGGATACGCAGTATTTT

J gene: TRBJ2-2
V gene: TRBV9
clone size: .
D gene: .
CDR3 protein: CASSPLPLLRVGELFF
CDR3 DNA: TGTGCCAGCAGCCCCCTTCCACTCCTGCGAGTCGGGGAGCTGTTTTTT

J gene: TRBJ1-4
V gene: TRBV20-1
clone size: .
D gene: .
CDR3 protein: CSARLEKLFF
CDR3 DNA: TGCAGTGCTAGACTTGAAAAACTGTTTTTT

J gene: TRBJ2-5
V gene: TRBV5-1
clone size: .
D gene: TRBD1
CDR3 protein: CASSAQGSLGETQYF
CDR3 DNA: TGCGCCAGCAGCGCACAGGGGAGTCTAGGGGAGACCCAGTACTTC

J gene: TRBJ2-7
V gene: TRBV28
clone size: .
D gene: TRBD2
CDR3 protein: CASSPSGTSYEQYF
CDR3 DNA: TGTGCCAGCAGTCCTAGCGGTACCTCCTACGAGCAGTACTTC

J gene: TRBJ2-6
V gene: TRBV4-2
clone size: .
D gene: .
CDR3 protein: CASSQGDRSGANVLTF
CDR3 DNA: TGTGCCAGCAGCCAAGGGGATCGCTCTGGGGCCAACGTCCTGACTTTC

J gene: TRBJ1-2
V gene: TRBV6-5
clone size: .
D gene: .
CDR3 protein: CASSRDSNYGYTF
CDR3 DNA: TGTGCCAGCAGTCGCGACAGTAACTATGGCTACACCTTC

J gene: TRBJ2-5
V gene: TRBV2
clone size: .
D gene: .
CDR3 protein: CASSEGGETQYF
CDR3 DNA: TGTGCCAGCAGTGAAGGGGGAGAGACCCAGTACTTC

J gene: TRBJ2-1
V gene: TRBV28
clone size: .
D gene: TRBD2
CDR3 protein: CASSVLVSREGLRNEQFF
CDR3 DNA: TGTGCCAGCAGCGTACTAGTGTCGCGGGAGGGCCTGAGGAATGAGCAGTTCTTC

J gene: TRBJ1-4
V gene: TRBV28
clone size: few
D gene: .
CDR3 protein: CASSLPWGPNEKLFF
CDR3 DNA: TGTGCCAGCAGTTTACCCTGGGGCCCTAATGAAAAACTGTTTTTT

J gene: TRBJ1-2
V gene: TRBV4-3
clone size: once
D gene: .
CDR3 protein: CASSLLVPGPPSIFDYGYTF
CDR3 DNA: TGCGCCAGCAGCCTACTGGTGCCGGGACCGCCCTCCATCTTTGACTATGGCTACACCTTC

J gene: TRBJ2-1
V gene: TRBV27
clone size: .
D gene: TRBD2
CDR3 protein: CASSLGLVYNEQFF
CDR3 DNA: TGTGCCAGCAGTTTGGGACTAGTTTACAATGAGCAGTTCTTC

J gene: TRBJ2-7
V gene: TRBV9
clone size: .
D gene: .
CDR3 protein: CASSVGLGSYEQYF
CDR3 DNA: TGTGCCAGCAGCGTGGGGCTGGGGTCCTACGAGCAGTACTTC

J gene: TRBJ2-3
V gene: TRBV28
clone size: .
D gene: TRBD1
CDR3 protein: CASSWTGNEGDTQYF
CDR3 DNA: TGTGCCAGCAGTTGGACAGGGAATGAAGGAGATACGCAGTATTTT

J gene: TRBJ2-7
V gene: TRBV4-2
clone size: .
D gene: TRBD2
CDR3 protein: CASSQELAGGPYEQYF
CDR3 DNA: TGTGCCAGCAGCCAAGAGCTAGCGGGAGGGCCCTACGAGCAGTACTTC

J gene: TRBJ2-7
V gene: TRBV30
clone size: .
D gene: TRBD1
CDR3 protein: CAWSADRGPYEQYF
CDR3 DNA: TGTGCCTGGAGTGCAGACAGGGGGCCCTACGAGCAGTACTTC

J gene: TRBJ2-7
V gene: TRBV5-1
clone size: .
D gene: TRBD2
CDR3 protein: CASSLGSSGSYEQYF
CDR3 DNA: TGCGCCAGCAGCTTGGGGTCTAGCGGGTCGTACGAGCAGTACTTC

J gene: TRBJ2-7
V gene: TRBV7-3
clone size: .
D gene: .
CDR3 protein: CASSPTGSYEQYF
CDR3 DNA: TGTGCCAGCAGCCCAACGGGCTCCTACGAGCAGTACTTC

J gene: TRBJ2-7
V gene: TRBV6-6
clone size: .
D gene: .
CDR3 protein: CASRAGSRYEQYF
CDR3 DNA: TGTGCCAGCAGGGCCGGGAGTAGGTACGAGCAGTACTTC

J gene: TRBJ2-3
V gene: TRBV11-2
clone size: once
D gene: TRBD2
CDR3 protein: CASSLGLADRTDTQYF
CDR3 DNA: TGTGCCAGCAGCTTGGGACTAGCGGATCGCACAGATACGCAGTATTTT

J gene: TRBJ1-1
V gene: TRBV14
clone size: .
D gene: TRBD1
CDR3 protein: CASSQVLGQGTEAFF
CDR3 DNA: TGTGCCAGCAGCCAAGTTCTCGGACAGGGCACTGAAGCTTTCTTT

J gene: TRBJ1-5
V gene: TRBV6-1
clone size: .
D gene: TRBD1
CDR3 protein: CASSRGDQPQHF
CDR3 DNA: TGTGCCAGCAGCAGGGGGGATCAGCCCCAGCATTTT

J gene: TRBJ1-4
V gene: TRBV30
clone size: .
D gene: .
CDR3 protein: CAWSVPAGKLFF
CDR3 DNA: TGTGCCTGGAGTGTACCAGCGGGAAAACTGTTTTTT

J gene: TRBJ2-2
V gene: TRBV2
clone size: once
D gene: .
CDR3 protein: CASRQTRERDTGELFF
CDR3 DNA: TGTGCCAGCAGGCAGACCCGGGAGCGGGACACCGGGGAGCTGTTTTTT

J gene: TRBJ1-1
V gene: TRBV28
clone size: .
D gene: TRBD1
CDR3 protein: CASTTTGLNTEAFF
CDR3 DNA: TGTGCCAGCACCACGACAGGGTTGAACACTGAAGCTTTCTTT

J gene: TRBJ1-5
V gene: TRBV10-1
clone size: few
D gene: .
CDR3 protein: CASSGGVNQPQHF
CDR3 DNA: TGCGCCAGCAGTGGTGGGGTAAATCAGCCCCAGCATTTT

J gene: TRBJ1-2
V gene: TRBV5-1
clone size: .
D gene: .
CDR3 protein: CASSVSTANYGYTF
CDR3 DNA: TGCGCCAGCAGCGTATCGACAGCTAACTATGGCTACACCTTC

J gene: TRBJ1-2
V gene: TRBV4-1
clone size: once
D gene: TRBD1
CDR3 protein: CASSRAGTGFFDGYTF
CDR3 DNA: TGCGCCAGCAGCCGAGCCGGGACAGGGTTTTTTGATGGCTACACCTTC

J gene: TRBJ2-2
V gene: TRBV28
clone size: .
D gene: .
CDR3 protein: CAARAITGELFF
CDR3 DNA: TGTGCCGCCAGGGCGATCACCGGGGAGCTGTTTTTT

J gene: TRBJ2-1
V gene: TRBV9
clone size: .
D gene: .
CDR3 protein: CASSVDSLVGNEQFF
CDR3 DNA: TGTGCCAGCAGCGTAGACAGTCTCGTCGGGAATGAGCAGTTCTTC

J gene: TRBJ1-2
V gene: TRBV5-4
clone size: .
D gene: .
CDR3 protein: CASSLVQGYGYTF
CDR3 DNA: TGTGCCAGCAGCTTGGTACAGGGCTATGGCTACACCTTC

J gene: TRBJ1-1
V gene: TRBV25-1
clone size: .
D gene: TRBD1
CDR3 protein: CASSERGQGNTEAFF
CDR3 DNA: TGTGCCAGCAGTGAGAGGGGACAGGGGAACACTGAAGCTTTCTTT

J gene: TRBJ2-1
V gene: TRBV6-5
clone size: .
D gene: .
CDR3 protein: CASSYNGMVSYNEQFF
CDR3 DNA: TGTGCCAGCAGTTACAACGGGATGGTGTCCTACAATGAGCAGTTCTTC

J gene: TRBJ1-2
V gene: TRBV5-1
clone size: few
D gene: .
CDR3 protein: CASSLDRVGNDGYTF
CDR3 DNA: TGCGCCAGCAGCTTGGATAGAGTAGGGAATGATGGCTACACCTTC

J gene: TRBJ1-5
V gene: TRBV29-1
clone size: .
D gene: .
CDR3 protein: CSVEGYSNQPQHF
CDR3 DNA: TGCAGCGTTGAAGGATATAGCAATCAGCCCCAGCATTTT

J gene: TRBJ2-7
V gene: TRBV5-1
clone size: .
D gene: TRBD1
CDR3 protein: CASSLYPGGPTRPPYEQYF
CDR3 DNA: TGCGCCAGCAGCTTGTATCCAGGGGGCCCAACCCGACCGCCCTACGAGCAGTACTTC

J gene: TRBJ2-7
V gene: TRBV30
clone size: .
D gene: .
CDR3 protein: CAWAGGSGRSYEQYF
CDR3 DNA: TGTGCCTGGGCTGGGGGGAGCGGGCGGTCCTACGAGCAGTACTTC

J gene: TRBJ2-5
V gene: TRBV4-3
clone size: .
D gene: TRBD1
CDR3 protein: CASSRRHVTGQETQYF
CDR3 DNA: TGCGCCAGCAGCCGCCGCCATGTGACAGGGCAAGAGACCCAGTACTTC

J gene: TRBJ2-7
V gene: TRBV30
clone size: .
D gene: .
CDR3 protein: CAWSGPWTHHNEYEQYF
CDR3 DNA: TGTGCCTGGAGCGGACCATGGACGCACCATAATGAGTACGAGCAGTACTTC

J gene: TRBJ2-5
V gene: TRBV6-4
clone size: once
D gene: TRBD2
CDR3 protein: CASSDSTSGIETQYF
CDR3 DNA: TGTGCCAGCAGTGACTCTACTAGCGGGATTGAGACCCAGTACTTC

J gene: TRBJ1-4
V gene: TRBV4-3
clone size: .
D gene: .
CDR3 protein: CASSQVTSATNEKLFF
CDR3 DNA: TGCGCCAGCAGCCAAGTTACGTCTGCAACTAATGAAAAACTGTTTTTT

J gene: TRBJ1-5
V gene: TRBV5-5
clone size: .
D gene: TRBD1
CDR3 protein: CASSLNWDRAYSGNQPQHF
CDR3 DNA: TGTGCCAGCAGCTTGAATTGGGACAGGGCTTATTCTGGCAATCAGCCCCAGCATTTT

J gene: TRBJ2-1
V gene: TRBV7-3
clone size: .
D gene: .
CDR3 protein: CASSFNRDAGSNEQFF
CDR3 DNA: TGTGCCAGCAGCTTCAACCGGGATGCAGGCAGCAATGAGCAGTTCTTC

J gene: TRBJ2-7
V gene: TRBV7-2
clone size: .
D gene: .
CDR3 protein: CASSLAVYFYEQYF
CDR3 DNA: TGTGCCAGCAGCTTAGCGGTCTACTTCTACGAGCAGTACTTC

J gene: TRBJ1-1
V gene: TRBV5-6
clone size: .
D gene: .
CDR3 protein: CASSLVMGPTFTAFF
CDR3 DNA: TGTGCCAGCAGCTTGGTCATGGGACCAACTTTCACAGCTTTCTTT

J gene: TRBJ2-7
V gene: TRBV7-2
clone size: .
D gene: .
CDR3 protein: CASSLVSGREQYF
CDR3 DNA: TGTGCCAGCAGCTTAGTTTCAGGGCGGGAGCAGTACTTC

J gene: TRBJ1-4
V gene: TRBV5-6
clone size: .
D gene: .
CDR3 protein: CASSLDGNNEKLFF
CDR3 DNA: TGTGCCAGCAGCTTGGACGGAAATAATGAAAAACTGTTTTTT

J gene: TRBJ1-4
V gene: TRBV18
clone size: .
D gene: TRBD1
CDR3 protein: CASSPPSRGYEKLFF
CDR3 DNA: TGTGCCAGCTCACCACCGAGCAGGGGGTATGAAAAACTGTTTTTT

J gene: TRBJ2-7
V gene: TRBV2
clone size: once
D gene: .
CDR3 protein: CASTSWASMTYEQYF
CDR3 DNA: TGTGCCAGCACCTCCTGGGCTAGCATGACTTACGAGCAGTACTTC

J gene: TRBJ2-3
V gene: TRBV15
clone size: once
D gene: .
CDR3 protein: CATSRVKGDTQYF
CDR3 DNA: TGTGCCACCAGCAGAGTGAAGGGAGATACGCAGTATTTT

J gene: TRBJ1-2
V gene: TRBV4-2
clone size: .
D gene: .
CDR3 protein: CASSQVAANYGYTF
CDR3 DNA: TGTGCCAGCAGCCAAGTGGCGGCGAACTATGGCTACACCTTC

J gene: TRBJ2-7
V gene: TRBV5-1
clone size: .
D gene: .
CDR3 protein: CASSSNTGSMSEQYF
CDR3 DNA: TGCGCCAGCAGCTCGAACACAGGGTCTATGAGCGAGCAGTACTTC